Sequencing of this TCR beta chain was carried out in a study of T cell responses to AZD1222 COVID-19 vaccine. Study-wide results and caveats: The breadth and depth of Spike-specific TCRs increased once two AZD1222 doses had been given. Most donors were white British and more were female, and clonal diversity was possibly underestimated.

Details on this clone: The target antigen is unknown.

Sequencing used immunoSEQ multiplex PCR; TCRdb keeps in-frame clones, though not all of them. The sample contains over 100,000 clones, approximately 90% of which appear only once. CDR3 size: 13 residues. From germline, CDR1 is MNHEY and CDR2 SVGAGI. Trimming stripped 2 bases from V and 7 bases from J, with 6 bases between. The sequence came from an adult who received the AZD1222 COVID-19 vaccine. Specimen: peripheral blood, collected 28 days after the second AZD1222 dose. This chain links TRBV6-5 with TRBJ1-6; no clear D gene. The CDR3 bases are TGTGCCAGCAGTTACGATGTGAATTCACCCCTCCACTTT. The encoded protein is CASSYDVNSPLHF.